This T cell receptor (beta chain) was documented in a study of spatial heterogeneity in lung cancer. One entry per CDR3 protein, called by TCRdb with MiXCR from the 5' RACE reads. The data contain around 100,000 distinct CDR3 sequences, approximately 4.4% of them singletons. Study-level results: For expanded intratumoral alpha and beta TCRs, counts tracked tumor mutation counts.

This clonotype was counted a few times. Its specificity is unknown. Specified time point: sample taken at primary tumor resection. The CDR3 loop spans 15 amino acids. J lost 7 bases, V lost 2 bases, and 12 bases had no gene match. The germline V gene has CDR1 SGHKS and CDR2 YYEKEE (reference sequence). Sample: lung tumor tissue, taken at surgery. The chain is built from TRBV5-5 and TRBJ2-7; 7 bases are a match to TRBD2. This sequence originates from a male donor with early-stage non-small cell lung cancer. CDR3 residues: CASSFGGRAYEEQYF. CDR3 DNA: TGTGCCAGCAGCTTCGGAGGGAGGGCCTATGAGGAGCAGTACTTC.